The 11 T cell receptor beta chains below come from one sample, sequenced in a study of response to subunit inactivated influenza vaccine. One entry per CDR3 protein results from TCRdb running MiXCR on the RT-PCR reads. The table has 600,000 to 850,000 distinct CDR3 sequences, 11% to 15% seen once. The specimen comprised PBMCs from blood, sampled about 14 days before vaccination. Every receptor here comes from a middle-aged man who received an inactivated influenza vaccine.

The chain carries TRBV7-6 and TRBJ2-5, with unresolved D. V dropped 6 bases and J dropped 2 bases, with 13 bases sitting between them. The CDR3 consists of 14 residues. CDR1 is SGHVS, CDR2 FNYEAQ, per germline. The CDR3 spells CASSTFSRQETQYF. In DNA, the CDR3 is TGTGCCAGCAGTACCTTTAGCAGACAAGAGACCCAGTACTTC.

This clonotype has a handful of counts. This rearrangement joins TRBV5-6 to TRBJ2-7, with TRBD1 matching 10 bases. The CDR3 contains 13 residues. The ends lost 3 bases at V and 7 bases at J; junction bases unmatched: 4. Per germline, CDR1 SGHDT and CDR2 YYEEEE. CDR3 protein: CASSWTGGLEQYF. In DNA form, the CDR3 reads TGTGCCAGCAGCTGGACAGGGGGATTAGAGCAGTACTTC.

This clonotype has only a few counts. The CDR3 loop reads CSPLPGVYNEQFF. CDR3 sequence (DNA): TGCAGTCCCCTTCCGGGAGTATACAATGAGCAGTTCTTC. This chain uses TRBV20-1 with TRBJ2-1, with D tentatively TRBD2 (6 bases). V was trimmed by 8 bases and J by 4 bases, leaving 15 bases between them. Germline CDR1 DFQATT, CDR2 SNEGSKA (reference sequence). The CDR3 has 13 residues.

The gene calls are TRBV28 and TRBJ2-5; D is unresolved. Trimming removed 5 bases from V and 9 bases from J, with 16 bases in between. Germline CDR1 reads MDHEN; CDR2 reads SYDVKM. The CDR3 sequence is 13 residues long. CDR3 nucleotide sequence: TGTGCCAGCAGTCGCCAGCACATTGAGCCCCAGTACTTC. Protein: CASSRQHIEPQYF.

This clonotype was seen only a few times. The chain uses TRBV12-3 or TRBV12-4 and TRBJ2-7; no reliable D call. Trimming shortened V by 5 bases and J by 3 bases, and 8 bases separated the two germline ends. The CDR3 has 12 amino acids. CDR3 region: CASSRQLYEQYF. The DNA of the CDR3 is TGTGCCAGCAGTCGACAACTCTACGAGCAGTACTTC.

This clonotype was observed a few times. The chain is built from TRBV20-1 and TRBJ1-2; unclear D gene. Germline V lookup: CDR1 DFQATT, CDR2 SNEGSKA (reference sequence). CDR3 length: 11 amino acids. V was pared by 7 bases and J by 8 bases, with 14 bases between. Written as DNA, the CDR3 is TGCAGTGTTGGGGTCCCGAGGGGCTACACCTTC. Translation gives CSVGVPRGYTF.

This clonotype was recorded a few times. In DNA, the CDR3 is TGCGCCAGCAGCTTGGCCGTGGGAACCTACGAGCAGTACTTC. Its translation is CASSLAVGTYEQYF. The rearrangement joins TRBV5-1 to TRBJ2-7; D gene ambiguous. The V end lost 0 bases, the J end lost 2 bases, and 9 bases lay between the germline ends. Germline loops: CDR1 SGHRS, CDR2 YFSETQ. The length of the CDR3 is 14 residues.

The V and J genes are TRBV6-5 and TRBJ1-5; tentatively, D is TRBD1 (6 bases). Between the trimmed V and J ends, which lost 4 bases and 7 bases, there was a span of 17 bases. This CDR3 has 15 residues. In germline, CDR1 is MNHEY, CDR2 SVGAGI. DNA for the CDR3: TGTGCCAGCAGTTCAGCACAGGGTTTGGTCCAGCCCCAGCATTTT. Translated: CASSSAQGLVQPQHF.

This clonotype came up a few times. The CDR3 here is CSVGQGRRNEQFF. For the CDR3, the DNA is TGCAGCGTGGGACAGGGGAGGAGGAATGAGCAGTTCTTC. The V and J genes are TRBV29-1 and TRBJ2-1; TRBD1 matches 10 bases. CDR3 size: 13 residues. The J segment lost 7 bases and the V segment lost 6 bases, leaving 6 bases of the junction unmatched. Germline V lookup: CDR1 SQVTM, CDR2 ANQGSEA.

The chain has TRBV3-1 and TRBJ2-5; TRBD2 might be the D (6 bases). Deletions cut 2 bases from V and 2 bases from J, with 12 bases between. The CDR3 spans 15 residues. Germline-derived CDR1 and CDR2 are LGHDT and YNNKEL (reference sequence). The CDR3 sequence: CASSQTPGLQETQYF. For the CDR3, the DNA is TGTGCCAGCAGCCAAACGCCGGGACTGCAAGAGACCCAGTACTTC.

V is TRBV4-3 and J is TRBJ2-7; 8 bases are shared with TRBD1. The germline CDR1 and CDR2 sequences are LGHNA and YSLEER. V trimming: 5 bases; J trimming: 3 bases; junction bases outside the gene matches: 6. The CDR3 is 14 residues long. The CDR3 nucleotides are TGCGCCAGCAGCTTGGACAGGGTGGTCTACGAGCAGTACTTC. It specifies CASSLDRVVYEQYF.